This T cell receptor (beta chain) was recorded in a study of cytotoxic CD8 clonotypes in ibrutinib-treated CLL. The CDR3 is 12 residues long. Germline assignment: CDR1 SGHAT and CDR2 FQNNGV. The V and J ends lost 5 bases and 4 bases respectively, with 6 bases between them. This clone was seen more than once but under ten times. Antigen unknown. TCRdb's table, derived via immunoSEQ multiplex PCR, lists solely in-frame clones and lacks some. The table records some 200,000 clones, about 75% of them present only once. Genomic DNA in an amount of around 2.2 micrograms was extracted from cryopreserved PBMCs and used for the preparation of TCR beta libraries. Regarding the study as a whole: Clonality went higher at ibrutinib response and then dropped back toward baseline at progression. The public clonotypes identified were infrequent and showed contraction or stability on treatment.

The gene calls are TRBV11-2 and TRBJ1-3; D uncertain. The material was PBMCs, obtained after 12 months of ibrutinib treatment. The source is a human donor with chronic lymphocytic leukemia. CDR3 sequence: CASSAWGNTIYF. CDR3 nucleotides: TGTGCCAGCAGCGCATGGGGAAACACCATATATTTT.